The clone carrying this TCR beta chain was counted a single time. Antigen specificity is unknown. This sample was included in a study of T-cell memory formation after mild COVID-19. Looking at the study overall: TCR clustering was largely donor specific.

Findings of the study overall: Some clones that responded turned up in pre-infection memory, which suggests that cross-reactive memory joined in. Day 15 to 85 contracting clones showed balanced CD4/CD8; later expanders leaned CD4+. Researchers report contracting CD4+ clones mostly in CM and EM, with CD8+ clones in EMRA.

TCRdb analysed the 5' RACE reads with MiXCR anew, one entry per CDR3 protein. This table has hundreds of thousands of distinct CDR3 sequences, roughly 17% appearing once. The receptor was derived from an adult woman who had mild COVID-19 (a few samples of this study predate the infection). Cell type and time point are not known. The sequencing input was PBMCs or a T cell subset sorted from them (not recorded which).

CDR3 DNA sequence: TGTGCCAGCTCTCCGGAAGGAGTCGAGCAGTACTTC. The encoded protein is CASSPEGVEQYF. The chain uses TRBV18 and TRBJ2-7; no definite D call. Germline values: CDR1 KGHSH, CDR2 LQKENI. V gave up 6 bases and J gave up 6 bases, with 12 bases separating them. The CDR3 consists of 12 residues.